A single sample gave rise to the 8 T cell receptor beta chains below, sequenced in a study of shared clonotypes between healthy human individuals. Method: immunoSEQ multiplex PCR; TCRdb's copy keeps in-frame clones and lacks some. This table holds a few hundred thousand clones, more than 70% found once. Sequencing input: PBMCs. These TCRs come from a woman aged 35 to 49 in good health. Some clones in this sample may be carry-over from other donors' samples.

Turning to this clone: At the DNA level, this CDR3 is encoded by other sequences in the same sample as well. The chain couples TRBV18 to TRBJ1-5; possibly TRBD1 for D (5 bases). Germline values: CDR1 KGHSH, CDR2 LQKENI. V dropped 2 bases and J dropped 0 bases, with 11 bases sitting between them. The CDR3 sequence is 16 residues long. CDR3 region: CASSPSSGNSNQPQHF. The CDR3 DNA follows: TGTGCCAGCTCACCAAGTTCAGGGAATAGCAATCAGCCCCAGCATTTT. Based on the CDR3 plus reference TRBV18 and TRBJ1-5, the full variable domain is NAGVMQNPRHLVRRRGQEARLRCSPMKGHSHVYWYRQLPEEGLKFMVYLQKENIIDESGMPKERFSAEFPKEGPSILRIQQVVRGDSAAYFCASSPSSGNSNQPQHFGDGTRLSIL.

V and J are TRBV7-9 and TRBJ2-1; TRBD1 agrees at 8 bases. Losses at the gene ends were 2 bases for V and 9 bases for J; bases not matched to a gene: 6. This CDR3 has 14 residues. Germline loops: CDR1 SEHNR, CDR2 FQNEAQ (reference sequence). The CDR3: CASSLRTGTAEQFF. The CDR3 nucleotides read TGTGCCAGCAGCTTAAGGACAGGGACGGCTGAGCAGTTCTTC. The full variable domain, in which reference TRBV7-9 and TRBJ2-1 provide the parts outside the CDR3, is DTGVSQNPRHKITKRGQNVTFRCDPISEHNRLYWYRQTLGQGPEFLTYFQNEAQLEKSRLLSDRFSAERPKGSFSTLEIQRTEQGDSAMYLCASSLRTGTAEQFFGPGTRLTVL.

The J gene is TRBJ1-5, the V gene TRBV10-1; 7 positions match TRBD1. J lost 4 bases, V lost 9 bases, and 3 bases had no gene match. Germline V lookup: CDR1 WNHNN, CDR2 SYGVQD (reference sequence). This CDR3 contains 12 residues. CDR3 sequence reads: CARPRGNQPQHF. The CDR3 bases are TGCGCCAGACCCAGGGGGAATCAGCCCCAGCATTTT.

The chain joins TRBV5-5 to TRBJ1-4; TRBD1 might be the D (5 bases). CDR1 and CDR2 (germline): SGHKS, YYEKEE (reference sequence). The CDR3 loop spans 17 amino acids. V lost 6 bases and J 10 bases, leaving 28 bases between the germline ends. The CDR3 here is CASTNIPDSAGGGKLFF. The CDR3 bases are TGTGCCAGCACTAACATCCCAGACAGCGCCGGGGGTGGAAAACTGTTTTTT.

The gene calls are TRBV6-1 and TRBJ2-7; D unclear. V lost 1 base and J lost 4, with 5 bases in between. The CDR3 totals 12 residues. Germline-derived CDR1 and CDR2 are MNHNS and SASEGT. This chain's CDR3 is CASSEVRYEQYF. As DNA, the CDR3 is TGTGCCAGCAGTGAAGTGAGGTACGAGCAGTACTTC.

The chain couples TRBV19 to TRBJ2-7; 10 bases align to TRBD2. J was trimmed by 6 bases and V by 1 base; bases with no gene match: 3. The germline V gene encodes CDR1 LNHDA and CDR2 SQIVND (reference sequence). The CDR3 runs 14 residues. CDR3 coding DNA: TGTGCCAGTAGTATAGGGCTAGCGGGAGCCGAGCAGTACTTC. Encoded protein: CASSIGLAGAEQYF.

CDR3 nucleotide sequence: TGTGCCAGTAGTATAGGGCGGGAGGTTGAGCAGTTCTTC. Translated, it gives CASSIGREVEQFF. V gene TRBV19 combines with J gene TRBJ2-1, with TRBD2 matching 8 bases. The J segment lost 9 bases and the V segment lost 1 base, leaving 2 bases of the junction unmatched. Germline CDR1 and CDR2: LNHDA and SQIVND (reference sequence). The CDR3 is 13 residues long.

Regarding this clone: Without the conserved terminal phenylalanine or tryptophan, this CDR3 likely stems from a read error. V usage is TRBV5-1 and J usage is TRBJ2-7; TRBD1 might be the D (6 bases). This CDR3 has 14 amino acids. The V end was cut by 1 base, the J end by 2 bases, with 10 bases between. CDR1 and CDR2 from the germline V gene are SGHRS and YFSETQ. In DNA form, the CDR3 reads TGCGCCAGCAGCTTGAGCCAGGGGCCCTACGAGCAGTACCTC. This codes for CASSLSQGPYEQYL.